Listed below are T cell receptor beta chains from one sample, sequenced in a study of T cells after yellow fever vaccination. From the 5' RACE reads, TCRdb called clonotypes with MiXCR, one entry per CDR3 protein. The sample shows approximately 170,000 distinct CDR3 sequences, approximately 11% of them seen only once. Sequenced here: CD8+ T cells sorted from PBMCs, sampled 15 days after the yellow fever booster vaccination. These receptors were obtained from a man between 18 and 35 years old who received the YFV17D yellow fever vaccine. CDR3s include the opening cysteine and the closing phenylalanine or tryptophan. The D gene is left open where the match is weak. Not every row has a clone size; where given, it reads once, few, many or a size class.

j_call,d_call,v_call,clone_size,cdr3_aa,cdr3_nt
TRBJ1-1,.,TRBV9,.,CASSVEGTDRHEAFF,TGTGCCAGCAGCGTTGAGGGAACCGACAGACATGAAGCTTTCTTT
TRBJ1-5,.,TRBV3-1,few,CASSPRGGSNQPQHF,TGTGCCAGCAGCCCCCGGGGGGGTAGCAATCAGCCCCAGCATTTT
TRBJ1-1,TRBD1,TRBV6-2/TRBV6-3,many,CASSQPMTGFRTNTEAFF,TGTGCCAGCAGTCAACCTATGACAGGGTTTCGTACCAACACTGAAGCTTTCTTT
TRBJ2-5,.,TRBV12-3/TRBV12-4,.,CASSGIFQETQYF,TGTGCCAGCAGCGGGATATTTCAAGAGACCCAGTACTTC
TRBJ2-3,TRBD1,TRBV7-7,few,CASSLGDRGSGTQYF,TGTGCCAGCAGCTTAGGGGACAGGGGCAGTGGCACGCAGTATTTT
TRBJ1-1,TRBD1,TRBV29-1,.,CSVKTGDGAEAFF,TGCAGCGTTAAGACAGGGGATGGGGCTGAAGCTTTCTTT
TRBJ1-2,.,TRBV7-9,few,CASSPQAGYYGYTF,TGTGCCAGCAGCCCCCAGGCAGGCTACTATGGCTACACCTTC
TRBJ2-6,TRBD1,TRBV20-1,few,CSARDRSSGANVLTF,TGCAGTGCTAGGGACAGGAGCTCTGGGGCCAACGTCCTGACTTTC
TRBJ1-1,.,TRBV12-3/TRBV12-4,few,CASRGPLGYGTEAFF,TGTGCCAGCAGGGGACCCTTAGGGTATGGCACTGAAGCTTTCTTT
TRBJ2-6,TRBD1,TRBV7-2,few,CASSLRVQGAYGANVLTF,TGTGCCAGCAGCTTAAGAGTCCAGGGGGCATATGGGGCCAACGTCCTGACTTTC
TRBJ2-1,TRBD1,TRBV6-4,.,CASRPVGGTGAVDEQFF,TGTGCCAGCAGACCGGTAGGTGGGACAGGGGCCGTGGATGAGCAGTTCTTC
TRBJ2-2,.,TRBV12-3/TRBV12-4,many,CASSFGGPGELFF,TGTGCCAGCAGTTTCGGCGGTCCCGGGGAGCTGTTTTTT
TRBJ2-3,.,TRBV9,few,CASSVVDSTDTQYF,TGTGCCAGCAGCGTAGTTGACAGTACAGATACGCAGTATTTT
TRBJ1-3,.,TRBV7-9,.,CASSSGVGNTIYF,TGTGCCAGCAGCTCCGGGGTAGGAAACACCATATATTTT
TRBJ2-3,.,TRBV11-2,few,CASSFRDPRTDTQYF,TGTGCCAGCAGCTTCCGGGACCCGCGCACAGATACGCAGTATTTT
TRBJ1-1,TRBD1,TRBV9,few,CASSANRDRGNTEAFF,TGTGCCAGCAGCGCAAACCGGGACAGGGGGAACACTGAAGCTTTCTTT
TRBJ2-1,TRBD1,TRBV4-2,few,CASSQVSQGDSSFF,TGTGCCAGCAGCCAAGTATCACAGGGGGATTCCAGTTTCTTC
TRBJ1-1,.,TRBV11-2,few,CASSLGTLEREEAFF,TGTGCCAGCAGCTTAGGGACCCTCGAACGCGAAGAAGCTTTCTTT
TRBJ1-1,TRBD1,TRBV7-2,.,CASSTRQGEVEAFF,TGTGCCAGCAGCACCAGACAGGGGGAGGTTGAAGCTTTCTTT
TRBJ2-2,.,TRBV7-3,.,CASSWRVGELFF,TGTGCCAGCAGCTGGAGGGTCGGGGAGCTGTTTTTT
TRBJ2-5,TRBD2,TRBV4-1,.,CASSQLAGAGETLYF,TGCGCCAGCAGCCAGTTAGCGGGGGCGGGGGAGACCCTGTACTTC
TRBJ1-1,.,TRBV28,few,CASSPILADSEAFF,TGTGCCAGCAGCCCAATCTTGGCGGACTCTGAAGCTTTCTTT
TRBJ2-1,TRBD2,TRBV6-2/TRBV6-3,.,CASSPLAGEYNEQFF,TGTGCCAGCAGTCCTCTAGCGGGGGAGTACAATGAGCAGTTCTTC
TRBJ2-1,.,TRBV15,.,CATSSTYRGGDEQFF,TGTGCCACCAGCAGTACTTACAGGGGAGGAGATGAGCAGTTCTTC
TRBJ2-1,TRBD2,TRBV10-3,few,CAISAPISGPTREQFF,TGTGCCATCAGTGCGCCGATTAGCGGGCCTACTCGGGAGCAGTTCTTC
TRBJ2-5,.,TRBV4-1,.,CASSERMKGGQETQYF,TGCGCCAGCAGCGAAAGGATGAAAGGGGGCCAAGAGACCCAGTACTTC
TRBJ2-1,.,TRBV3-1,.,CASSQVGMGVFEQFF,TGTGCCAGCAGCCAAGTTGGCATGGGGGTATTTGAGCAGTTCTTC
TRBJ2-7,.,TRBV12-5,many,CASGPGVSYEQYF,TGTGCTAGTGGCCCTGGTGTGAGTTACGAGCAGTACTTC
TRBJ2-7,.,TRBV6-4,.,CASSDIKGSYEQYF,TGTGCCAGCAGTGACATCAAGGGCTCCTACGAGCAGTACTTC
TRBJ2-5,TRBD2,TRBV11-2,few,CASSLGPVGGGETQYF,TGTGCCAGCAGCTTAGGCCCGGTGGGGGGGGGAGAGACCCAGTACTTC
TRBJ2-5,.,TRBV6-5,many,CASSLGGLETQYF,TGTGCCAGCAGCCTTGGGGGGTTAGAGACCCAGTACTTC
TRBJ2-2,.,TRBV19,.,CASRTSMGAWAGELFF,TGTGCCAGTAGAACCTCCATGGGGGCATGGGCCGGGGAGCTGTTTTTT
TRBJ2-1,.,TRBV4-2,.,CASSQGIAQRANEQFF,TGTGCCAGCAGCCAAGGTATAGCACAAAGGGCCAATGAGCAGTTCTTC
TRBJ2-7,TRBD1,TRBV5-1,few,CASSRGQGSYEQYF,TGCGCCAGCAGCCGTGGACAGGGCTCCTACGAGCAGTACTTC
TRBJ1-2,.,TRBV7-8,.,CASSSSLDGGAYGYTF,TGTGCCAGCAGCTCCTCGTTGGACGGGGGGGCCTATGGCTACACCTTC
TRBJ2-1,.,TRBV28,.,CASTGELFSYNEQFF,TGTGCCAGCACGGGGGAACTTTTCAGCTACAATGAGCAGTTCTTC
TRBJ1-1,.,TRBV19,few,CASTPSGALNTEAFF,TGTGCCAGTACCCCGTCGGGGGCCTTGAACACTGAAGCTTTCTTT
TRBJ1-1,.,TRBV4-3,.,CASSPDWFEGNTEAFF,TGCGCCAGCAGCCCGGATTGGTTTGAGGGGAACACTGAAGCTTTCTTT
TRBJ2-2,.,TRBV7-9,.,CASSSSFFTGELFF,TGTGCCAGCAGCTCCAGTTTTTTCACCGGGGAGCTGTTTTTT
TRBJ2-7,.,TRBV11-2,few,CASSSQTYEQYF,TGTGCCAGCAGCTCGCAGACCTACGAGCAGTACTTC
TRBJ1-1,.,TRBV28,.,CASSRVMVTEAFF,TGTGCCAGCAGTAGAGTAATGGTCACTGAAGCTTTCTTT
TRBJ1-1,.,TRBV12-3/TRBV12-4,few,CASTRVGEMNTEAFF,TGTGCCAGTACCCGGGTGGGGGAGATGAACACTGAAGCTTTCTTT
TRBJ2-5,TRBD2,TRBV7-2,.,CASRLLAGGAETQYF,TGTGCCAGCAGACTCCTAGCGGGGGGCGCGGAGACCCAGTACTTC
TRBJ1-1,.,TRBV12-5,many,CASGFNTGHLNTEAFF,TGTGCTAGTGGTTTCAATACGGGACACCTGAATACTGAAGCTTTCTTT
TRBJ1-5,.,TRBV5-4,.,CASSQGIGEPQHF,TGTGCCAGCAGCCAGGGCATCGGGGAGCCCCAGCATTTT
TRBJ2-3,TRBD2,TRBV7-2,few,CASSSLTSGRTDTQYF,TGTGCCAGCAGCTCGCTCACTAGCGGGCGCACAGATACGCAGTATTTT
TRBJ1-2,TRBD1,TRBV27,.,CASTPGGGLGYTF,TGTGCCAGCACTCCAGGAGGGGGCCTGGGCTACACCTTC
TRBJ1-2,TRBD1,TRBV19,.,CAGRQGLDGYTF,TGTGCCGGACGACAGGGGCTAGATGGCTACACCTTC
TRBJ2-2,.,TRBV27,.,CASSLPSRVDTGELFF,TGTGCCAGCAGTTTACCCAGCAGGGTGGACACCGGGGAGCTGTTTTTT
TRBJ2-7,.,TRBV5-1,.,CASSLNLDEQYF,TGCGCCAGCAGCTTGAATTTGGACGAGCAGTACTTC
TRBJ2-3,.,TRBV21-1,few,CASSKVTPGVKDTQYF,TGTGCCAGCAGCAAAGTTACCCCCGGGGTTAAAGATACGCAGTATTTT